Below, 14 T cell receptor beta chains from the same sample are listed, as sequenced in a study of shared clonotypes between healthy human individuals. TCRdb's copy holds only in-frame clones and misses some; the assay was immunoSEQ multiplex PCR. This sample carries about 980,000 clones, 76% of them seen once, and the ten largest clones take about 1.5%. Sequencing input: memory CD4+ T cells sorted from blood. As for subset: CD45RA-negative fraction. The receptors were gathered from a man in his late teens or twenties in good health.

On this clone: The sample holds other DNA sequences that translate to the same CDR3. The CDR3 sequence: CSVGQGGNTIYF. The DNA of the CDR3 is TGCAGCGTGGGACAGGGTGGAAACACCATATATTTT. V and J are TRBV29-1 and TRBJ1-3, with 9 bases identical to TRBD1. This CDR3 spans 12 amino acids. The V segment lost 6 bases and the J segment 3 bases; nucleotides outside the gene matches: 0. Germline CDR1 SQVTM, CDR2 ANQGSEA.

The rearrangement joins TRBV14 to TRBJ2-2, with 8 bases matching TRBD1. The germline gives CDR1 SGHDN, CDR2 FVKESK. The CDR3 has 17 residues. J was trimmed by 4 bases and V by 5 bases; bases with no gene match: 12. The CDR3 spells CASSKAPGGLGTGELFF. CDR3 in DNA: TGTGCCAGCAGCAAGGCTCCAGGGGGCCTTGGCACCGGGGAGCTGTTTTTT. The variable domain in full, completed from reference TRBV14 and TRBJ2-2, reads EAGVTQFPSHSVIEKGQTVTLRCDPISGHDNLYWYRRVMGKEIKFLLHFVKESKQDESGMPNNRFLAERTGGTYSTLKVQPAELEDSGVYFCASSKAPGGLGTGELFFGEGSRLTVL.

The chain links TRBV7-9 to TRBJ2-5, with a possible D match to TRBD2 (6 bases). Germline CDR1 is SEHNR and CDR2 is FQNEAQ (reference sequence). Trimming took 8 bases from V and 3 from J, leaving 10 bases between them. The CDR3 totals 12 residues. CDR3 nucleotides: TGTGCCAGCGGACTATCCGAAGAGACCCAGTACTTC. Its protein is CASGLSEETQYF.

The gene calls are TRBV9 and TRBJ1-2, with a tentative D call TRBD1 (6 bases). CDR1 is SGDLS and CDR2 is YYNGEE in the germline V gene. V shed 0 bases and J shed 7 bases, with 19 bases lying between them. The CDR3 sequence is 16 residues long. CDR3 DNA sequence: TGTGCCAGCAGCGTAGGGACAACGGGGGGCGGCACTGGCTACACCTTC. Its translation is CASSVGTTGGGTGYTF.

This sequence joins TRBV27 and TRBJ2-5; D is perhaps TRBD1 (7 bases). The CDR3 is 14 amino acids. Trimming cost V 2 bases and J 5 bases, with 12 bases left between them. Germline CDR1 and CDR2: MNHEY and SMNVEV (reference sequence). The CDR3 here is CASSLTPGGETQYF. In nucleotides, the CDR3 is TGTGCCAGCAGTTTAACCCCAGGGGGGGAGACCCAGTACTTC.

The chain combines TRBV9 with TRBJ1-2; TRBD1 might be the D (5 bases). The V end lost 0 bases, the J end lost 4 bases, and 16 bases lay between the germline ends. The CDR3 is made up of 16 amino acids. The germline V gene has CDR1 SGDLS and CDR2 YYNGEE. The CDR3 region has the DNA TGTGCCAGCAGCGTAGACGGTGAGGGGCGCGGCTATGGCTACACCTTC. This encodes CASSVDGEGRGYGYTF.

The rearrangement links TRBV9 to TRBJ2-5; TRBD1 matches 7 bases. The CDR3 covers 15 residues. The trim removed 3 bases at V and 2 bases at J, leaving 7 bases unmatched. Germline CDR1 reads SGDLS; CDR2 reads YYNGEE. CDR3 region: CASSDTGQPQETQYF. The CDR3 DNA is TGTGCCAGCAGCGACACGGGACAGCCACAAGAGACCCAGTACTTC.

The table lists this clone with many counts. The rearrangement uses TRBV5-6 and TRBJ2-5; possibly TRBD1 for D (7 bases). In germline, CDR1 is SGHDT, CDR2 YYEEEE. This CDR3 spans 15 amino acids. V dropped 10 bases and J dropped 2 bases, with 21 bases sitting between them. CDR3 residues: CAPEEGALGQETQYF. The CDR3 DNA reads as TGTGCCCCCGAGGAGGGGGCCCTAGGGCAAGAGACCCAGTACTTC.

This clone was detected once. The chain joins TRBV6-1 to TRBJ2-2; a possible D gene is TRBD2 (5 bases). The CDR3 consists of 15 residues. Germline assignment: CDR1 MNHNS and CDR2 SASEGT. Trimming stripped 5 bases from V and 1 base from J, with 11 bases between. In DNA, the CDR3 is TGTGCCAGCAGTTTCCGGGATGGGAACACCGGGGAGCTGTTTTTT. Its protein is CASSFRDGNTGELFF.

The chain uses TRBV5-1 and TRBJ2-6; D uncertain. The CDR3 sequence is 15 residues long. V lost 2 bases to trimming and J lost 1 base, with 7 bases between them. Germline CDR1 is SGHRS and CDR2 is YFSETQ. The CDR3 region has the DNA TGCGCCAGCAGCTTTGAACCGTCTGGGGCCAACGTCCTGACTTTC. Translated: CASSFEPSGANVLTF.

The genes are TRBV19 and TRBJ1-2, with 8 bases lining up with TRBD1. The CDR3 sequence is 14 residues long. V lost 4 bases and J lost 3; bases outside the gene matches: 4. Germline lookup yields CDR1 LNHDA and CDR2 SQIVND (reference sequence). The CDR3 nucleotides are TGTGCCAGTAGTACCTTACAGGGGGACTATGGCTACACCTTC. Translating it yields CASSTLQGDYGYTF.

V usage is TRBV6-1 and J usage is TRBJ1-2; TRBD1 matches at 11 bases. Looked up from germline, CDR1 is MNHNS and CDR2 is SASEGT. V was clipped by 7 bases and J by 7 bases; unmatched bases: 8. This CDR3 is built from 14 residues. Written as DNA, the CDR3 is TGTGCCAGCACCAGGACAGGGGGCGTTGTTGGCTACACCTTC. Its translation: CASTRTGGVVGYTF.

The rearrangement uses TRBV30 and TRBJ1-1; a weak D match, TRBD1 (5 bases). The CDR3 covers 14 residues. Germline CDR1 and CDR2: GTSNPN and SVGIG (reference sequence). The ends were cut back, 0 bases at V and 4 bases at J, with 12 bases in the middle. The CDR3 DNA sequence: TGTGCCTGGAGTGTACATCAGGGTCGCACTGAAGCTTTCTTT. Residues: CAWSVHQGRTEAFF.

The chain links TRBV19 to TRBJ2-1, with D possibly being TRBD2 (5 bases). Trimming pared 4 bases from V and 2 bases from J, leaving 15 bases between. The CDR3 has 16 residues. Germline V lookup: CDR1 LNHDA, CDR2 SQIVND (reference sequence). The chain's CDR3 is CASSTPGLTPYNEQFF. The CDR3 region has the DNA TGTGCCAGTAGTACACCCGGACTTACCCCCTACAATGAGCAGTTCTTC.